These 20 T cell receptor beta chains were all obtained from the same sample, sequenced in a study of T cell changes during pregnancy in multiple sclerosis. Assay used: immunoSEQ multiplex PCR; TCRdb lists only in-frame clones, some missing. This table has roughly 84,000 clones, 93% appearing once. Specimen: peripheral blood, collected in the third trimester of pregnancy. The receptors stem from a female donor in good health, enrolled as a control in a pregnancy study.

The genes are TRBV7-6 and TRBJ2-5; D gene ambiguous. Between the trimmed V and J ends, which lost 3 bases and 2 bases, there was a span of 7 bases. CDR1 is SGHVS, CDR2 FNYEAQ, per germline. The CDR3 length is 13 residues. The CDR3 bases are TGTGCCAGCAGCTTTAGAGGTCAAGAGACCCAGTACTTC. This encodes CASSFRGQETQYF.

The rearrangement joins TRBV10-3 to TRBJ1-3, with D possibly TRBD1 on 6 matching bases. V was pared by 6 bases and J by 4 bases, with 16 bases between. CDR1 ENHRY and CDR2 SYGVKD come from the germline V gene. The CDR3 is made up of 15 amino acids. The CDR3 DNA reads TGTGCCATCAGGGACAGCGACTCGGGGGGAAACACCATATATTTT. As protein: CAIRDSDSGGNTIYF.

This chain connects TRBV7-9 to TRBJ1-1, with unresolved D. The V gene lost 5 bases and the J gene lost 3 bases, with 10 bases spanning the gap. Looked up from germline, CDR1 is SEHNR and CDR2 is FQNEAQ (reference sequence). There are 13 residues in the CDR3. CDR3 sequence reads: CASSAQEDTEAFF. The CDR3 DNA follows: TGTGCCAGCAGCGCCCAGGAAGACACTGAAGCTTTCTTT.

This chain links TRBV28 with TRBJ1-1; a possible D gene is TRBD1 (6 bases). The CDR3 is 12 residues long. Germline loops: CDR1 MDHEN, CDR2 SYDVKM. V was cut by 6 bases and J by 5 bases, with 10 bases left in between. CDR3 protein: CASSTQGTEAFF. As DNA, the CDR3 is TGTGCCAGCAGCACACAGGGAACTGAAGCTTTCTTT.

The V gene is TRBV4-1, the J gene TRBJ2-3; 7 nucleotides align to TRBD2. The CDR3 extends over 17 amino acids. After removal of 3 bases from V and 3 bases from J, the junction contained 12 bases not matched to a gene. In germline, CDR1 is MGHRA, CDR2 YSYEKL. The CDR3 protein is CASSQMALAVITDTQYF. The CDR3, as DNA: TGCGCCAGCAGCCAGATGGCGCTAGCGGTGATAACAGATACGCAGTATTTT.

This chain joins TRBV18 and TRBJ2-3, with D unclear. This CDR3 comprises 19 residues. Per germline, CDR1 KGHSH and CDR2 LQKENI. With 0 bases removed from V and 0 bases from J, the gap between germline ends came to 19 bases. The CDR3 DNA is TGTGCCAGCTCACCACCGTCTCTGAGAGCCCCCTTCAGCACAGATACGCAGTATTTT. Translated: CASSPPSLRAPFSTDTQYF.

The CDR3 DNA sequence: TGCAGCGTTGACTGGACAGGGACGGAGACCCAGTACTTC. It encodes CSVDWTGTETQYF. The chain combines TRBV29-1 with TRBJ2-5, with 8 bases that match TRBD1. Looked up from germline, CDR1 is SQVTM and CDR2 is ANQGSEA. V trimming: 3 bases; J trimming: 5 bases; junction bases outside the gene matches: 5. The CDR3 has 13 residues.

The chain employs TRBV4-1 and TRBJ2-7; 8 bases fit TRBD1. The junction had 10 bases not matched to a gene; V was cut back by 0 bases and J by 3 bases. The CDR3 is made up of 17 amino acids. CDR1 is MGHRA and CDR2 is YSYEKL in the germline V gene. The DNA of the CDR3 is TGCGCCAGCAGCCAAGATGTTTCCGGGACAGGTCTCTACGAGCAGTACTTC. It encodes CASSQDVSGTGLYEQYF.

This clone was picked up one time. This chain connects TRBV18 to TRBJ2-3; 10 nucleotides match TRBD2. V shed 6 bases and J 4 bases; nucleotides not matched to a gene: 10. From germline, CDR1 is KGHSH and CDR2 LQKENI. The CDR3 spans 16 residues. CDR3 residues: CASSLTSGAPPDTQYF. CDR3 DNA sequence: TGTGCCAGCTCCCTCACTAGCGGGGCGCCCCCAGATACGCAGTATTTT.

This sequence joins TRBV5-1 and TRBJ2-1, with D perhaps matching TRBD1 (5 bases). Germline V gives CDR1 SGHRS, CDR2 YFSETQ. Trimming left V 4 bases short and J 7 bases short, with 12 bases between. The length of the CDR3 is 13 residues. The CDR3 is CASSPLRVNEQFF. The CDR3 DNA reads TGCGCCAGCAGCCCCCTCAGGGTAAATGAGCAGTTCTTC.

For this clone: Additional DNA sequences in this sample encode the identical CDR3. The gene calls are TRBV7-2 and TRBJ2-7; TRBD1 might be the D (5 bases). This CDR3 is 12 amino acids long. V shed 5 bases and J shed 4 bases, with 9 bases lying between them. Germline V gives CDR1 SGHTA, CDR2 FQGNSA. CDR3 region: CASSPTGYEQYF. In DNA, the CDR3 is TGTGCCAGCAGCCCTACAGGTTACGAGCAGTACTTC. Full variable domain (remainder filled in from reference TRBV7-2 and TRBJ2-7): GAGVSQSPSNKVTEKGKDVELRCDPISGHTALYWYRQSLGQGLEFLIYFQGNSAPDKSGLPSDRFSAERTGGSVSTLTIQRTQQEDSAVYLCASSPTGYEQYFGPGTRLTVT.

The chain has TRBV6-1 and TRBJ1-2, with TRBD1 as a possible D gene (6 bases). The CDR3 runs 16 residues. Germline values: CDR1 MNHNS, CDR2 SASEGT. The ends were cut back, 2 bases at V and 3 bases at J, with 16 bases in the middle. As DNA, the CDR3 is TGTGCCAGCAGTGAACCCTTAAGCGACAGGTACTATGGCTACACCTTC. Translated, it gives CASSEPLSDRYYGYTF.

This clone was seen a single time. The genes are TRBV29-1 and TRBJ2-7, with 7 bases aligning to TRBD2. Germline values: CDR1 SQVTM, CDR2 ANQGSEA. CDR3 size: 15 residues. V was clipped by 2 bases and J by 0 bases; unmatched bases: 7. The CDR3 sequence: CSVERLAASSYEQYF. In nucleotides, the CDR3 is TGCAGCGTTGAAAGGCTAGCGGCAAGCTCCTACGAGCAGTACTTC.

The chain links TRBV6-5 to TRBJ2-7; 9 nucleotides line up with TRBD1. Germline values: CDR1 MNHEY, CDR2 SVGAGI. V shed 2 bases, J shed 0 bases, and the junction held 2 bases outside the gene matches. This CDR3 contains 15 residues. The CDR3 region has the DNA TGTGCCAGCAGTTACCTGGACAGGGGCTCCTACGAGCAGTACTTC. Translation: CASSYLDRGSYEQYF.

The rearrangement links TRBV5-8 to TRBJ2-3, with 11 bases identical to TRBD2. V shed 2 bases and J 2 bases; nucleotides not matched to a gene: 7. Germline V lookup: CDR1 SGHTS, CDR2 YDEGEE. This CDR3 spans 17 amino acids. This CDR3 is CASSFRASGRSTDTQYF. In DNA form, the CDR3 reads TGTGCCAGCAGCTTTAGAGCTAGCGGGAGGTCCACAGATACGCAGTATTTT.

The chain is built from TRBV25-1 and TRBJ2-5; 7 nucleotides line up with TRBD1. Trimming at V came to 8 bases and at J to 4 bases, leaving 13 bases not matched to a gene. The CDR3 has 15 residues. Germline V gives CDR1 MGHDK, CDR2 SYGVNS. The CDR3 loop reads CASARATGRLETQYF. The CDR3 DNA reads as TGTGCCAGCGCTAGGGCGACAGGGAGATTAGAGACCCAGTACTTC. The whole variable domain, filled in from reference TRBV25-1 and TRBJ2-5, reads EADIYQTPRYLVIGTGKKITLECSQTMGHDKMYWYQQDPGMELHLIHYSYGVNSTEKGDLSSESTVSRIRTEHFPLTLESARPSHTSQYLCASARATGRLETQYFGPGTRLLVL.

The J gene is TRBJ2-7, the V gene TRBV15; the D is unclear. CDR1 LNHNV and CDR2 YYDKDF come from the germline V gene (reference sequence). The length of the CDR3 is 14 residues. V was shortened by 0 bases and J by 1 base, with 7 bases between the two germline ends. The CDR3, as DNA: TGTGCCACCAGCAGAGATCGGAGTTCCTACGAGCAGTACTTC. Encoded protein: CATSRDRSSYEQYF.

The genes are TRBV19 and TRBJ1-1, with D possibly being TRBD1 (5 bases). The germline V and J ends were trimmed by 5 bases and 4 bases, with 14 bases remaining between them. Germline V gives CDR1 LNHDA, CDR2 SQIVND (reference sequence). The CDR3 covers 14 residues. CDR3: CASSGGTGSTEAFF. For the CDR3, the DNA is TGTGCCAGTAGTGGGGGGACGGGGAGCACTGAAGCTTTCTTT.

The chain combines TRBV4-1 with TRBJ1-3, with TRBD1 matching 7 bases. Germline values: CDR1 MGHRA, CDR2 YSYEKL. The V and J ends lost 1 base and 2 bases, in that order; junction bases with no gene match: 11. CDR3 length: 18 residues. The CDR3 protein is CASSQGGKTGSPGNTIYF. The DNA of the CDR3 is TGCGCCAGCAGCCAAGGGGGGAAGACAGGGTCTCCTGGAAACACCATATATTTT.

The chain couples TRBV30 to TRBJ2-5, with D tentatively TRBD2 (6 bases). CDR1 is GTSNPN, CDR2 SVGIG, per germline (reference sequence). The CDR3 is made up of 15 amino acids. V was trimmed by 4 bases and J by 4 bases, leaving 19 bases between them. This CDR3 reads CAWTRMGLGGETQYF. Here the CDR3 DNA reads TGTGCCTGGACTAGGATGGGTCTCGGGGGAGAGACCCAGTACTTC.